This TCR beta chain is drawn from a study of graft-versus-host responses after intestinal transplantation. Study details: Multivisceral, liver-intestinal, or isolated intestinal transplants were received by the recipients.

Broader study findings: GvH clones appeared in recipient marrow, some first in ileum or blood. HvG clone declines early post-transplant were associated with peak circulating GvH levels.

The V and J ends lost 4 bases and 3 bases, in that order; junction bases with no gene match: 8. CDR1 is SGHVS, CDR2 FQNEAQ, per germline. This CDR3 has 17 amino acids. Regarding this clone: Its antigen is not identified.

TCRdb's copy holds only in-frame clones and misses some; the assay was immunoSEQ multiplex PCR. This sample yields some 64,000 clones, of which over 90% are seen a single time; 1.7% belongs to the top ten. This TCR was recovered from a human donor who was the organ donor for an intestinal transplant. The chain has TRBV7-8 and TRBJ2-2; 10 nucleotides line up with TRBD2. The input for sequencing was unstimulated CD8+ T cells sorted from spleen or lymph node cells, taken before transplant. CDR3 sequence reads: CASSSYSGRIYTGELFF. The CDR3 nucleotides are TGTGCCAGCAGCTCCTATAGCGGGAGGATCTACACCGGGGAGCTGTTTTTT. Based on the CDR3 plus reference TRBV7-8 and TRBJ2-2, the full variable domain is GAGVSQSPRYKVAKRGQDVALRCDPISGHVSLFWYQQALGQGPEFLTYFQNEAQLDKSGLPSDRFFAERPEGSVSTLKIQRTQQEDSAVYLCASSSYSGRIYTGELFFGEGSRLTVL.